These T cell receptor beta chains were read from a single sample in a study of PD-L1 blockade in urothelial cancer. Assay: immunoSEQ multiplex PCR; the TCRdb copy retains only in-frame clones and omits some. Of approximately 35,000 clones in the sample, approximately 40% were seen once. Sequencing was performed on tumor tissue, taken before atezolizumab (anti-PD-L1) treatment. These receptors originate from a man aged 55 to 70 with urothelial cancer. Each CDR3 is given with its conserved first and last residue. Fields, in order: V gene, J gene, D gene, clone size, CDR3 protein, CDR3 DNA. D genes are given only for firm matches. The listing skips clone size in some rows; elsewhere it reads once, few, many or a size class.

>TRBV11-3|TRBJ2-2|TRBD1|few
CASSSTQGARLLPPGELFF
TGTGCCAGCAGCTCTACACAGGGGGCGCGCCTTCTCCCACCCGGGGAGCTGTTTTTT
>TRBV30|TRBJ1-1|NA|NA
CAWSAGGEAFF
TGTGCCTGGAGTGCCGGGGGCGAAGCTTTCTTT
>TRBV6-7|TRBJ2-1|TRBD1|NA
CASRRDRGNNEQFF
TGTGCCAGCAGACGGGACAGGGGCAACAATGAGCAGTTCTTC
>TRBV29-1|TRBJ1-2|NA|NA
CSVEALRGYGYTF
TGCAGCGTTGAAGCGCTAAGGGGGTACGGCTACACCTTC
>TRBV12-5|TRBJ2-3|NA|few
CASGIGGRGRDTQYF
TGTGCTAGTGGGATTGGGGGGCGAGGTAGGGATACGCAGTATTTT
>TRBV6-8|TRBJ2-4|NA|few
CASSYAKNIQYF
TGTGCCAGCAGTTACGCCAAAAACATTCAGTACTTC
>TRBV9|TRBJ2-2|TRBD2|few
CASSVVTSGGTGELFF
TGTGCCAGCAGCGTAGTAACTAGCGGGGGGACCGGGGAGCTGTTTTTT
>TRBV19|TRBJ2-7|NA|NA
CASSIEASHEQYF
TGTGCCAGTAGTATAGAAGCGTCCCACGAGCAGTACTTC
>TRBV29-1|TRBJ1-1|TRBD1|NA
CSGCPQGADTEAFF
TGCAGCGGTTGTCCACAGGGGGCGGATACTGAAGCTTTCTTT
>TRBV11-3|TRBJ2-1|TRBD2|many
CASSLVGGGYNEQFF
TGTGCCAGCAGCTTAGTTGGCGGGGGTTACAATGAGCAGTTCTTC
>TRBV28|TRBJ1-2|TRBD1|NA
CASSLLGQGEGGYTF
TGTGCCAGCAGCCTCCTCGGACAGGGGGAGGGAGGCTACACCTTC
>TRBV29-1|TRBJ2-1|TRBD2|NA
CSVEPSGGVYNEQFF
TGCAGCGTTGAACCTAGCGGGGGGGTGTACAATGAGCAGTTCTTC
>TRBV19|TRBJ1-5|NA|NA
CASSIVTRGGNQPQHF
TGTGCCAGTAGTATAGTGACCCGAGGGGGAAATCAGCCCCAGCATTTT
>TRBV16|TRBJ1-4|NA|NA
CASSQSGATNEKLFF
TGTGCCAGCAGCCAATCAGGGGCTACTAATGAAAAACTGTTTTTT
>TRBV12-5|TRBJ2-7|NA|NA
CASGSDTLSYEQYF
TGTGCTAGTGGTTCGGACACCCTCTCCTACGAGCAGTACTTC
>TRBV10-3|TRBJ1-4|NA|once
CAISEGTTNEKLFF
TGTGCCATCAGTGAGGGGACAACTAATGAAAAACTGTTTTTT
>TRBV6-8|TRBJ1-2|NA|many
CASRATNYGYTF
TGTGCCAGCAGGGCAACTAACTATGGCTACACCTTC
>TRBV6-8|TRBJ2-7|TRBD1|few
CASKWDRDLYEQYF
TGTGCCAGCAAATGGGACAGGGATTTATACGAGCAGTACTTC
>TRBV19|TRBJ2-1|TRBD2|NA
CASRAGTSGVGSYNEQFF
TGTGCCAGTAGAGCCGGGACTAGCGGTGTTGGCTCCTACAATGAGCAGTTCTTC
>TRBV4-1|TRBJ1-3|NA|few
CASSQGRTSSGNTIYF
TGCGCCAGCAGCCAAGGGCGGACAAGCTCTGGAAACACCATATATTTT
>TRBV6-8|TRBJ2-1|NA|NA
CASSLELHEQFF
TGTGCCAGCAGCCTAGAGTTGCATGAGCAGTTCTTC
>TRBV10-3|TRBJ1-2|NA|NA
CASSETVYGYTF
TGTGCCAGCAGTGAGACAGTTTATGGCTACACCTTC
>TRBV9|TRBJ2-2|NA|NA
CASSVQSSTGELFF
TGTGCCAGCAGCGTACAGAGTAGCACCGGGGAGCTGTTTTTT
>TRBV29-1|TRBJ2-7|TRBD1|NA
CSVDAGQGYSYEQYF
TGCAGCGTGGACGCAGGACAGGGGTACTCCTACGAGCAGTACTTC
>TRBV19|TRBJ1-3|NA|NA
CASRDRRSGNTIYF
TGTGCCAGTAGGGACCGAAGGTCTGGAAACACCATATATTTT
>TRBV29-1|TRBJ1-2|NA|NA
CSAQNQDPGYGYTF
TGCAGCGCCCAAAATCAGGATCCTGGCTATGGCTACACCTTC